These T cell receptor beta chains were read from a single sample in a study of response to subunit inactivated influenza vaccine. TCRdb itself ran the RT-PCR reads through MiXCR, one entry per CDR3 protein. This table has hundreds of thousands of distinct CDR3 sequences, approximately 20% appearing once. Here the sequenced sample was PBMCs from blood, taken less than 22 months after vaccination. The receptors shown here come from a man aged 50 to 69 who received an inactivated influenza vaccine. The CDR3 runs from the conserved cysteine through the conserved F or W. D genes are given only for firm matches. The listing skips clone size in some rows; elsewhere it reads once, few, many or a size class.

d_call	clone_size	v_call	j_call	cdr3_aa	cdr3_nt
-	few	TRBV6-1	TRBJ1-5	CASSEIRNQPQHF	TGTGCCAGCAGTGAAATCCGTAATCAGCCCCAGCATTTT
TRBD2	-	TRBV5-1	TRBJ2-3	CASATSGRNTDTQYF	TGCGCCAGCGCTACTAGCGGGAGGAACACAGATACGCAGTATTTT
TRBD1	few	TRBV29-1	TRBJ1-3	CSVEVTGGEPPNSGNTIYF	TGCAGCGTTGAGGTTACAGGGGGAGAACCACCTAACTCTGGAAACACCATATATTTT
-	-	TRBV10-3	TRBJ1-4	CAISESRETQGRFGTNEKLFF	TGTGCCATCAGTGAGTCAAGGGAAACACAGGGACGATTCGGAACTAATGAAAAACTGTTTTTT
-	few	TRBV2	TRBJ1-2	CASSELATGDYGYTF	TGTGCCAGCAGTGAACTAGCGACCGGCGACTATGGCTACACCTTC
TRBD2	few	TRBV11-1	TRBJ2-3	CASSSNRLAGGTRNTDTQYF	TGTGCCAGCAGCTCCAACCGCCTAGCGGGGGGGACGAGAAACACAGATACGCAGTATTTT
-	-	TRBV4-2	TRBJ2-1	CASSQGKRGSTLYNEQFF	TGTGCCAGCAGCCAAGGGAAGCGAGGCTCCACCTTGTACAATGAGCAGTTCTTC
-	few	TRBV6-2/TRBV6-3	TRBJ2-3	CASSSLKGVTDTQYF	TGTGCCAGCAGTTCCCTCAAGGGGGTTACAGATACGCAGTATTTT
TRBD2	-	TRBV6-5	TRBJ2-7	CASSYFPSGTSYEQYF	TGTGCCAGCAGTTACTTTCCTAGCGGGACCTCCTACGAGCAGTACTTC
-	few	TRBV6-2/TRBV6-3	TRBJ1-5	CASSGLNNQPQHF	TGTGCCAGCAGTGGGCTGAACAATCAGCCCCAGCATTTT
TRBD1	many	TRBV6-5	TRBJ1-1	CASSYTGGAGTEAFF	TGTGCCAGCAGCTACACAGGGGGCGCGGGGACTGAAGCTTTCTTT
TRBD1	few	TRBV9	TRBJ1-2	CASSAEGDSYGYTF	TGTGCCAGCAGCGCCGAGGGGGACAGCTATGGCTACACCTTC
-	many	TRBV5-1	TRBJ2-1	CASSQDSSNEQFF	TGCGCCAGCAGCCAGGACTCGTCCAATGAGCAGTTCTTC
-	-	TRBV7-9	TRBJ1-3	CASSTTRQSSGNTIYF	TGTGCCAGCAGCACCACCCGACAGAGCTCTGGAAACACCATATATTTT
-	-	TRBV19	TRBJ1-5	CASNLRYSNQPQHF	TGTGCCAGTAATCTCAGGTACTCCAATCAGCCCCAGCATTTT
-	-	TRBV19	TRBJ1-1	CATSVPKMTENTEAFF	TGTGCCACCTCAGTCCCCAAAATGACAGAGAACACTGAAGCTTTCTTT
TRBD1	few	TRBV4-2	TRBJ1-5	CASSARQGDNQPQHF	TGTGCCAGCAGTGCTAGACAGGGGGACAATCAGCCCCAGCATTTT
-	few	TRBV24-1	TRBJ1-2	CATSDFAANYGYTF	TGTGCCACCAGTGATTTCGCAGCTAACTATGGCTACACCTTC
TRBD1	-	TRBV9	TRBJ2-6	CASSPGTGEFWTNVLTF	TGTGCCAGCAGCCCAGGGACAGGGGAGTTCTGGACCAACGTCCTGACTTTC
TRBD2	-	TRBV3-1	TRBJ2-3	CASSHGTSGSTDTQYF	TGTGCCAGCAGCCACGGGACTAGCGGGAGCACAGATACGCAGTATTTT
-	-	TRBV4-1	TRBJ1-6	CASSQDVGYGSPLHF	TGCGCCAGCAGCCAAGACGTAGGTTATGGTTCACCCCTCCACTTT
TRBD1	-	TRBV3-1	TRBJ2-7	CASSRKTGTGDWEQYF	TGTGCCAGCAGCCGAAAAACCGGGACAGGGGATTGGGAGCAGTACTTC
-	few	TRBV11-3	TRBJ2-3	CASNLKTALCTDTQYF	TGTGCCAGCAACCTTAAGACAGCCCTCTGCACAGATACGCAGTATTTT
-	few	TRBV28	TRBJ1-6	CASRWQRYNSPLHF	TGTGCCAGCAGGTGGCAGCGTTATAATTCACCCCTCCACTTT
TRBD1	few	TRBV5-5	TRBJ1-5	CASSRTGAFNQPQHF	TGTGCCAGCAGCCGGACAGGGGCGTTCAATCAGCCCCAGCATTTT
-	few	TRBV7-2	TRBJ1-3	CASSLMVVGSGNTIYF	TGTGCCAGCAGCTTAATGGTGGTGGGCTCTGGAAACACCATATATTTT
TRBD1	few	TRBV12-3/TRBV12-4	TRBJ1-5	CASRGTDISNQPQHF	TGTGCCAGCAGGGGGACAGACATTAGCAATCAGCCCCAGCATTTT
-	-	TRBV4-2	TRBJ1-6	CASSQGRDSPLQF	TGTGCCAGCAGCCAAGGGAGGGATTCACCCCTCCAATTT
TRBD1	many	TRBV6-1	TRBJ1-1	CASRRTRGPTEAFF	TGTGCCAGCAGACGGACCAGGGGGCCCACTGAAGCTTTCTTT
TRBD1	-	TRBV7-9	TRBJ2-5	CASSLAYGQAFETQYF	TGTGCCAGCAGCTTAGCGTATGGACAGGCGTTTGAGACCCAGTACTTC
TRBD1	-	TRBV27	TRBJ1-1	CASSLWKGTAIMYTEAFF	TGTGCCAGCAGTTTATGGAAAGGGACAGCTATTATGTACACTGAAGCTTTCTTT
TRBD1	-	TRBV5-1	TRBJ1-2	CASSPTGNGYTF	TGCGCCAGCAGCCCGACAGGGAATGGCTACACCTTC
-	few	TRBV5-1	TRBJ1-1	CASSLQDLNTEAFF	TGCGCCAGCAGCTTACAGGACTTGAACACTGAAGCTTTCTTT
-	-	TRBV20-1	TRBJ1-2	CSARGGARDGYTF	TGCAGTGCTAGAGGGGGGGCTAGAGATGGCTACACCTTC
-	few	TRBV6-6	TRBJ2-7	CASRSGAYEQYF	TGTGCCAGCCGATCGGGGGCCTACGAGCAGTACTTC
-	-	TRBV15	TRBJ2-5	CATSPWEGETQYF	TGTGCCACCAGCCCCTGGGAAGGGGAGACCCAGTACTTC
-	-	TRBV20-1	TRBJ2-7	CSARDSLAYEQYF	TGCAGTGCTAGGGACAGCCTCGCCTACGAGCAGTACTTC
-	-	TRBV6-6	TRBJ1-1	CASSYPENTEAFF	TGTGCCAGCAGTTACCCGGAGAACACTGAAGCTTTCTTT
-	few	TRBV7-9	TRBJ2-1	CASSLAGRNNEQFF	TGTGCCAGCAGCTTAGCGGGGCGTAACAATGAGCAGTTCTTC
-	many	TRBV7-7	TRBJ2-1	CASSLGHLVSYNEQFF	TGTGCCAGCAGCCTAGGGCATCTAGTTTCCTACAATGAGCAGTTCTTC
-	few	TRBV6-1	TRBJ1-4	CASSVGATRTNEKLFF	TGTGCCAGCAGTGTCGGGGCTACCCGGACTAATGAAAAACTGTTTTTT
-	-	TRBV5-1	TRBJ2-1	CASSPDAYNEQFF	TGCGCCAGCAGCCCAGACGCGTACAATGAGCAGTTCTTC
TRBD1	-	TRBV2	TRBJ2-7	CASGDRAYYEQYF	TGTGCCAGCGGGGACAGGGCTTATTACGAGCAGTACTTC
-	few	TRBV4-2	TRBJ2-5	CASSQTPGETQYF	TGTGCCAGCAGCCAAACCCCAGGGGAGACCCAGTACTTC
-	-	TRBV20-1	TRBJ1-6	CSARAVGTYNSPLHF	TGCAGTGCTAGAGCTGTCGGTACCTATAATTCACCCCTCCACTTT
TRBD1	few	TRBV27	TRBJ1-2	CASSLWLLRDRVNYGYTF	TGTGCCAGCAGTTTGTGGTTGCTCAGGGACAGGGTAAACTATGGCTACACCTTC
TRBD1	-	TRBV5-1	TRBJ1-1	CASSWDRGRSLAFF	TGCGCCAGCAGCTGGGACAGGGGAAGATCTTTAGCTTTCTTT
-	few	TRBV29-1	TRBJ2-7	CSVEDDGVGYEQYF	TGCAGCGTTGAAGATGATGGAGTGGGCTACGAGCAGTACTTC
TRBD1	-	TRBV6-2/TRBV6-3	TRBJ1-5	CASSYETGSNQPQHF	TGTGCCAGCAGTTACGAGACAGGGTCGAATCAGCCCCAGCATTTT
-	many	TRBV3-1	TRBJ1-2	CASSPNLWTATVGYTF	TGTGCCAGCAGCCCCAACTTATGGACCGCCACGGTCGGCTACACCTTC
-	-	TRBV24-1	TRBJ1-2	CATSDGAGSIKNSNYGYTF	TGTGCCACCAGTGATGGTGCAGGGAGTATCAAGAATTCTAACTATGGCTACACCTTC